This TCR beta chain was sequenced during a study of blood T cell repertoires in COVID-19 (dated by TCRdb to about 2020). The study in broad terms: Samples covering the acute and convalescent phases of COVID-19 were provided by collaborators in the United States, Italy and Spain. HLA class I and class II types, where available, came from metadata supplied by the sample provider rather than from assay-based typing. The material from the prospective study consisted of cDNA or gDNA derived from T cells, B-cell-depleted T cells, or PBMCs. The samples were drawn from two sources: the first 160 participants of the ongoing ImmuneRACE study, and 1,000 to 1,500 subjects contributed by 6 global collaborators. The repertoires were made available in a free public database intended to serve as a resource for research on the immune response to SARS-CoV-2. Sample metadata almost always included a de-identified subject ID, COVID-19 status, age in years and sex. Deeply sampled blood TCRbeta repertoires from subjects exposed to, actively infected with, or recovered from COVID-19 were included in the dataset.

General conclusions and limits of the study: How much clinical and demographic metadata was included differed by source and by participant, and the metadata was provided uncurated.

Turning to this clone: This clone's antigen is unknown. No base quality values were provided; no much bigger clone lies one nucleotide off.

TCRbeta CDR3 regions were amplified from genomic DNA by means of the immunoSEQ Assay, a bias-controlled multiplex PCR. As for how the authors treated the data: Nucleated cell counts per sample were estimated from amplification of reference gene primers within the assay. Sequence reads were collapsed and filtered to measure the absolute abundance of every unique TCRbeta CDR3 rearrangement. For each sample, productive Simpson clonality was calculated as the square root of Simpson's diversity index across productive rearrangements. TCRdb re-hosts the immuneACCESS table, in-frame sequences only. Its copies lack some clones; in the studies checked, an unresolved V gene accounts for under half of them, and the cause for the rest is not known. V, J and clone size reflect that table, while D and trimming were determined from the DNA. The sample table holds roughly 380,000 clones, of which 88% were seen once. About 0.94% of the sample is in the top ten clones.

At the junction V is shortened by 3 bases and J by 6 bases; bases outside the gene matches: 11. The germline V gene encodes CDR1 GTSNPN and CDR2 SVGIG (reference sequence). The CDR3 starts with the cysteine, ends with the phenylalanine, and has 15 residues. Only the CDR3 portion is preserved as DNA: 45 bases, with reading frame beginning at the first base. Participants in the prospective study were enrolled through a virtual design, were aged roughly 18 to 100 years, and lived in 20 to 30 United States geographic areas. In the prospective study, participants were assigned to cohorts based on the clinical history participants reported in a screening survey and a study questionnaire. Exposed participants were defined as having been in contact with someone with a PCR-confirmed or clinician-diagnosed COVID-19 case within 2 weeks of study entry. In the prospective study, mobile phlebotomists collected whole blood, serum and a nasopharyngeal or oropharyngeal swab from each participant. Participants in the prospective study had the option to provide additional blood draws and questionnaires over a roughly two-month period. Before DNA extraction, blood samples from the prospective study were shipped at room temperature or frozen.

The receptor was isolated from a woman aged 25 to 39 who had been exposed to COVID-19. The V and J segments used are TRBV30 and TRBJ2-7; 10 central nucleotides agree with TRBD1. The sequencing input was PBMCs or T cells enriched from blood (not recorded which). The CDR3 in this case is CAWRRKLGQGGEQYF. The nucleotides read TGTGCCTGGAGGAGAAAGTTAGGACAGGGGGGCGAGCAGTACTTC.